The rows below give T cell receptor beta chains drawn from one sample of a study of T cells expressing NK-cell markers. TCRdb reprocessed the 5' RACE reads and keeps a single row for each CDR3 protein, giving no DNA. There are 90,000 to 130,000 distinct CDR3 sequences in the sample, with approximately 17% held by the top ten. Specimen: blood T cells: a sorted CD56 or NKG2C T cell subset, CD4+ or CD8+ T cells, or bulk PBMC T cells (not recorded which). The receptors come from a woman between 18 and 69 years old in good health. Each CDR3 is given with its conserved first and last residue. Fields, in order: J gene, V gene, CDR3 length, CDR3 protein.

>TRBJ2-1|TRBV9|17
CASSVGGLASSYNEQFF
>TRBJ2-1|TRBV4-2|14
CASSQVGQGNEQFF
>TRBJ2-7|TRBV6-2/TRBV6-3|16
CASSRLAGGISYEQYF
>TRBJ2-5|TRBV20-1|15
CSARGGGVTQETQYF
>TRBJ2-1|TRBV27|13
CASSLAGVYEQFF
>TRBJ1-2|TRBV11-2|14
CASSTDRGHYGYTF
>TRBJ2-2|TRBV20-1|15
CSASTGQGITGELFF
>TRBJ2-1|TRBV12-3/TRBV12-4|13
CASSPGTIYEQFF
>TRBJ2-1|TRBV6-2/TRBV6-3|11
CASSYGSEQFF
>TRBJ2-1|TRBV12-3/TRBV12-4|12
CASSPVSNEQFF
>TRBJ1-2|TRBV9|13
CASSADGNYGYTF
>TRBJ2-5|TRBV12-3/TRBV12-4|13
CASSLGAAVDQYF
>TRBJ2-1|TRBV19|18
CASSIDSAASGAYNEQFF
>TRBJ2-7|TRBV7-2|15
CASLHWTSGINEQYF
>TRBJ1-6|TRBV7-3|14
CASSLGVYNSPLHF
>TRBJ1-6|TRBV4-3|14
CASSKGGSNSPLHF
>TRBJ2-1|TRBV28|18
CASSFSLSGTSSYNEQFF
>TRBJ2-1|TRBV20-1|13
CSAKDDSYNEQFF
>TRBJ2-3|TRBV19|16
CASSVRTGDSTDTQYF
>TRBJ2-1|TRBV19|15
CASSALAGGYNEQFF
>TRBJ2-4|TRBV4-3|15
CASSLGSAAKNIQYF
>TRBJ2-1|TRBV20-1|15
CSARWGGSSYNEQFF
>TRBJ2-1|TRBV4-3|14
CASSQVEGYNEQFF
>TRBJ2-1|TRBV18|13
CASSETAYNEQFF
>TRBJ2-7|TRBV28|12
CASSFPTGEQYF
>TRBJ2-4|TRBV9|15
CASSVDGGVRNIQYF
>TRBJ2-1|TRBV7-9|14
CASSFGGGYDEQFF
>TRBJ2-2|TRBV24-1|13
CATSDPSTGELFF